The rows below give T cell receptor beta chains drawn from one sample of a study of T cell responses to AZD1222 COVID-19 vaccine. Only in-frame clones appear in the TCRdb table, and some are missing; sequencing was by immunoSEQ multiplex PCR. In the table there are about 100,000 clones, less than 90% of which are singletons. This specimen consisted of peripheral blood, obtained on day 0 of AZD1222 vaccination. Receptor source: an adult in good health. Both conserved end residues are trimmed from each CDR3. A D gene is named only where the DNA matches it firmly.

d_gene: TRBD1
v_gene: TRBV5-8
CDR3aa: ASSPRTGGQETQY

d_gene: -
v_gene: TRBV2
CDR3aa: ASTSEPNYGYT

d_gene: -
v_gene: TRBV5-1
CDR3aa: ASRSLPQNTEAF

d_gene: -
v_gene: TRBV9
CDR3aa: ASSPLQGSYEQY

d_gene: -
v_gene: TRBV5-1
CDR3aa: ASSPRGYEQY

d_gene: TRBD2
v_gene: TRBV7-2
CDR3aa: ASSPGLASETQY

d_gene: -
v_gene: TRBV3-1/TRBV3-2
CDR3aa: ASSQGYQSNTYEQY

d_gene: -
v_gene: TRBV5-1
CDR3aa: ASSLAPNTGELF

d_gene: -
v_gene: TRBV5-8
CDR3aa: ASSLPGAGLYSNQPQH

d_gene: -
v_gene: TRBV5-6
CDR3aa: ASSQTGYEQY

d_gene: TRBD1
v_gene: TRBV6-2/TRBV6-3
CDR3aa: ASSRKKNRGLATQY

d_gene: TRBD1
v_gene: TRBV3-1/TRBV3-2
CDR3aa: ASSVGQGLSYEQY

d_gene: TRBD1
v_gene: TRBV23-1
CDR3aa: ASSPGQGADTQY

d_gene: -
v_gene: TRBV18
CDR3aa: ASFSGIRTDTQY

d_gene: -
v_gene: TRBV30
CDR3aa: AWDRNSGNTIY

d_gene: -
v_gene: TRBV7-9
CDR3aa: ASSLSGRARTQY

d_gene: -
v_gene: TRBV24-1
CDR3aa: ATSPLTRGCQETQY

d_gene: TRBD1
v_gene: TRBV5-1
CDR3aa: ASSLDGTDYEQY

d_gene: -
v_gene: TRBV19
CDR3aa: ASSKGQQANYGYT

d_gene: TRBD1
v_gene: TRBV9
CDR3aa: ASSPPPRGTRIYGYT

d_gene: -
v_gene: TRBV7-9
CDR3aa: ASSLVDTEAF

d_gene: -
v_gene: TRBV9
CDR3aa: ASSVYGDNTDTQY

d_gene: -
v_gene: TRBV5-1
CDR3aa: ASSRGVMEDNEQF

d_gene: TRBD1
v_gene: TRBV6-2/TRBV6-3
CDR3aa: ASSARDRPEDTQY

d_gene: -
v_gene: TRBV3-1/TRBV3-2
CDR3aa: ASSLGMGNQPQH

d_gene: TRBD2
v_gene: TRBV6-1
CDR3aa: ASSDSIWGGETQY

d_gene: -
v_gene: TRBV28
CDR3aa: ASSQSGREQY

d_gene: -
v_gene: TRBV11-2
CDR3aa: ASSPNIATNEKLF

d_gene: -
v_gene: TRBV3-1/TRBV3-2
CDR3aa: ASSQEIRAGRRNEKLF

d_gene: -
v_gene: TRBV2
CDR3aa: ASSDRLGETQY

d_gene: -
v_gene: TRBV19
CDR3aa: ASSLAGTQQPQH

d_gene: TRBD2
v_gene: TRBV5-5
CDR3aa: ASSPATSGGLKLF

d_gene: -
v_gene: TRBV29-1
CDR3aa: SVESGQNANYGYT

d_gene: -
v_gene: TRBV28
CDR3aa: ASSLRETEAF

d_gene: -
v_gene: TRBV11-3
CDR3aa: ASSLYARVYGYT

d_gene: -
v_gene: TRBV2
CDR3aa: ACKESYMNNEQF

d_gene: -
v_gene: TRBV5-1
CDR3aa: ASSLAYRRNYGYT

d_gene: TRBD1
v_gene: TRBV13
CDR3aa: ASSAGTGIHEQY

d_gene: -
v_gene: TRBV7-9
CDR3aa: ASSLGDASRQY

d_gene: -
v_gene: TRBV5-1
CDR3aa: ASSLEVGLGYT

d_gene: -
v_gene: TRBV11-2
CDR3aa: ASSLGRGTVWETQY

d_gene: TRBD1
v_gene: TRBV11-2
CDR3aa: ASSLGGQLEAF

d_gene: -
v_gene: TRBV30
CDR3aa: AWSAGTSDTQY

d_gene: TRBD2
v_gene: TRBV5-8
CDR3aa: ASSSSGGAHLRAQY

d_gene: TRBD2
v_gene: TRBV4-1
CDR3aa: ASSQLGTSANYEQY

d_gene: TRBD2
v_gene: TRBV3-1/TRBV3-2
CDR3aa: ASRTSGGATDTQY

d_gene: TRBD2
v_gene: TRBV5-4
CDR3aa: ASSWGLSNTGELF

d_gene: TRBD2
v_gene: TRBV7-2
CDR3aa: ASSQTSGKLMEQY

d_gene: TRBD1
v_gene: TRBV14
CDR3aa: ASSPAGQGIGNTIY

d_gene: -
v_gene: TRBV5-1
CDR3aa: ASSLSRSNTGELF

d_gene: -
v_gene: TRBV6-1
CDR3aa: ASSEGPSYEQY

d_gene: -
v_gene: TRBV29-1
CDR3aa: SVPGSTNTGELF

d_gene: -
v_gene: TRBV5-8
CDR3aa: ASSSTTDYGYT

d_gene: -
v_gene: TRBV19
CDR3aa: ASRWGNTGELF

d_gene: -
v_gene: TRBV2
CDR3aa: ASSRLDVNTGELF